This T cell receptor beta chain was identified during a study of CD8 T cells in ankylosing spondylitis (dated by TCRdb to about 2017). A note on the overall study: To find TCR variants linked to disease, the study profiled T cell receptor beta repertoires in ankylosing spondylitis patients and healthy donors. Samples of peripheral blood were taken, and for ankylosing spondylitis patients, synovial fluid was collected as well. In total, the full study cohort was made up of some 110 healthy donors and approximately 24 ankylosing spondylitis patients. General findings and caveats noted by the study authors: In peripheral blood, the disease-linked clones were found at relatively low frequencies and had a CD8+ phenotype. Some of the motif variants had been reported before in the synovial fluid and blood of reactive arthritis patients, a finding that suggests common disease-initiation mechanisms. Blood from ankylosing spondylitis patients appeared to be characterized by a TCR beta motif made up of several highly homologous amino acid variants. Significant enrichment of the disease-linked clones was reported in matched synovial fluid samples from ankylosing spondylitis patients.

Synovial fluid samples were paired with blood samples taken from the same ankylosing spondylitis patients. Sequencing was performed on an Illumina HiSeq 2500. TCR beta libraries were prepared by quantitative 5'-RACE with molecular barcodes. Per the original workflow: Disease-linked TCR variants were identified with a new computational method built on a probabilistic model of VDJ rearrangement. TCRdb reanalyzed the raw reads on its own, using fastp at Q25 for trimming and MiXCR for clone calling, and kept in-frame beta chains. Every distinct CDR3 protein forms one entry, paired with its most common genes and DNA. What appears here as the V and J calls and clone size reflects TCRdb's work, not the paper's. For this sample the table gives roughly 140,000 distinct CDR3 sequences, of which 44% were detected only once. About 16% of the sample lies in the top ten. A word on this clonotype: This clone's antigen is unknown. Within one base of it there is no much larger clone, and no base qualities were kept.

Sequenced material: synovial fluid, either unsorted or a sorted T cell fraction (not recorded which). The sequence derives from a male donor with ankylosing spondylitis.

DNA sequence: TGCAGTGCTCCGACGACAGGGCCCCACTATGGCTACACCTTC. Translated, it reads CSAPTTGPHYGYTF. The rearrangement combines TRBV20-1 with TRBJ1-2, and TRBD1 matches 7 of the central bases. The junction shows trimming of 5 bases on V and 3 bases on J, and the gene matches do not reach 9 bases of it. Spanning cysteine to phenylalanine, the CDR3 consists of 14 amino acids. CDR3 DNA is the only sequence kept; it has 42 bases, read in frame from the first base. CDR1 and CDR2 are drawn from the germline V gene (reference sequence): DFQATT, SNEGSKA.